This TCR beta chain derives from a study of blood T cell repertoires in COVID-19. Clinical history as reported by participants underpinned cohort assignment. The repertoire was sequenced with immunoSEQ multiplex PCR; TCRdb's copy has only in-frame clones and lacks some. Of around 250,000 clones listed, roughly 85% were seen once; the top ten hold around 9.8%. After removal of 4 bases from V and 9 bases from J, the junction contained 9 bases not matched to a gene. Looked up from germline, CDR1 is LGHNA and CDR2 is YNFKEQ. CDR3 length: 16 amino acids. This sequence was found in a woman aged 45-65 years with acute COVID-19. This rearrangement joins TRBV4-2 to TRBJ2-1; TRBD2 matches 13 bases. The sequenced material came from PBMCs or T cells enriched from blood (not recorded which). The CDR3 DNA follows: TGTGCCAGCAGCCTTGGGACGACTAGCGGGGGGTCTGAGCAGTTCTTC. As protein: CASSLGTTSGGSEQFF.